This entry describes one T cell receptor beta chain. Its antigen is unknown. These data are taken from a study of post-analysis software for immune sequencing data. Study details: Recorded subtypes: relapsing-remitting, secondary progressive, progressive-relapsing; some patients unannotated. Study findings and constraints: There was significantly lower normalized Chao1 diversity in multiple sclerosis patients than in controls. Controls had lower frequencies than patients of 4 or 5 TRBV segments, which included TRBV5-6, TRBV5-1 and TRBV20-1. By F measure, samples from a shared preparation batch strongly co-clustered.

CDR1 is MNHNY, CDR2 SVGAGI, per germline (reference sequence). The CDR3 length is 14 residues. V was pared by 2 bases and J by 6 bases, with 11 bases between. Unique-molecular-identifier-tagged TCR beta cDNA libraries were used. Each CDR3 protein is one row after TCRdb ran MiXCR on the PCR reads. The sample consists of a few hundred thousand distinct CDR3 sequences, about a third of them appearing once. The sample taken for sequencing was blood. The rearrangement joins TRBV6-6 to TRBJ1-5; tentative D call: TRBD1 (6 bases). This receptor was taken from a girl under 18 with multiple sclerosis. CDR3 DNA sequence: TGTGCCAGCAGTTACGGGGGGGCCGGTCAGCCCCAGCATTTT. Translation: CASSYGGAGQPQHF.